The sequence of this T cell receptor beta chain was determined in a study of blood T cell repertoires in COVID-19. About the research overall: The samples span acute and convalescent COVID-19 from the United States, Italy and Spain. Sources were T cells, B-cell-depleted T cells, or PBMCs; the material itself was cDNA or gDNA.

Followed over time, Seattle patients had been enrolled while infection was active. CDR3 length: 15 residues. Trimming cost V 4 bases and J 2 bases, with 14 bases left between them. Looked up from germline, CDR1 is SGHRS and CDR2 is YFSETQ. Authors' processing steps: Amplification of reference gene primers provided the estimated nucleated cell counts. Only in-frame clones appear in the TCRdb table, and some are missing; sequencing was by immunoSEQ multiplex PCR. V, J and clone size are those of that table, while D and trimming were read from the DNA. This sample has tens of thousands of clones, with around 92% found just once.

The sample was peripheral blood. This TCR was recovered from a man aged 45-65 years with COVID-19, enrolled during active disease. The V call is TRBV5-1, the J call TRBJ2-3; D not resolved. Here the CDR3 DNA reads TGCGCCAGCAGCCTTCCCCGTTCCCCCACAGATACGCAGTATTTT. Translation: CASSLPRSPTDTQYF.